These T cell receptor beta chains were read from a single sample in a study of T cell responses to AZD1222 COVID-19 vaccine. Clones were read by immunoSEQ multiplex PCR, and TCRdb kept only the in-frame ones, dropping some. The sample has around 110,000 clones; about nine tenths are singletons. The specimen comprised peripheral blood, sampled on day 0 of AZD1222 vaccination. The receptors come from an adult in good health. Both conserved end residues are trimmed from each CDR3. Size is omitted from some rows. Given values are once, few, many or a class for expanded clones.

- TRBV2 ASRETGLSNQPQH
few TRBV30 AWSVARDRGYGYT
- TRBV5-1 ASSLDGSYNEQF
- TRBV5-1 ASSGQSLYTEAF
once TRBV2 ASRETTAGPKANYGYT
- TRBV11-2 ASSWGLAGGLEETQY
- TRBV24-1 ATSGGADYGYT
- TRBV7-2 ASSPLAGTRETQY
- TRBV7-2 ASSLYPTYEQY
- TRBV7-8 ASSLASTGPAF
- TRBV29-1 SAPSGRGNEQF
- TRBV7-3 ASSASNGQGSSPLH
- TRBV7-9 ASRPGQVYEQY
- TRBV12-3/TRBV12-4 ASTTNGYYGYT
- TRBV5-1 ASSLAGTGGTYEQY
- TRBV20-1 SASRGGWETQY
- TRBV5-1 ASSPDGTGAGYT
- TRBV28 ASSLRGSQPQH
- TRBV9 ASSVEGWVQLNNEQF
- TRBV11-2 ASRHPGRKDSPLH
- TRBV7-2 ASSLGFVQGTMPGNTIY
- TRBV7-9 ALAAISSLDEKLF
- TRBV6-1 ASSDIRAGGTLSEQY
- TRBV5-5 ASSLGLQGQGAPQETQY
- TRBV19 ASSIVITGTSGQETQY
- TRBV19 ASSRQGTNQPQH
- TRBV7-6 ASSLGSSGSTDTQY
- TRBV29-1 SVEGGPFNYGYT
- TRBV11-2 ASSLEEARASGNTIY
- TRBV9 ASSVVGGPKEKLF
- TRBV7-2 ASSFAPRGGGYQETQY
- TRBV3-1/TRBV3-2 ASSQDPRLHGYT
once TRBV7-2 ASSVSGGAVGETQY
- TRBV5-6 ASSLGPGTYNSPLH
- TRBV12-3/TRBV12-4 ASRAEGVIGYT
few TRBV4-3 ASSQGLGGYEQY
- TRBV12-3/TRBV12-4 ASSPQGNTEAF
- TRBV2 ATGVDNSPLH
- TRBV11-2 ASSLVVGGRPQETQY
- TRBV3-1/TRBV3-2 ASSQKKDRRSGNTIY
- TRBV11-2 ASSSASSPLH
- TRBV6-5 ASSLQYYEQY
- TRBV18 ASSSRGTAPEAF
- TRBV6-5 ASSFGRSSYNSPLH
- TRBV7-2 ASSPQGGAGREKSGYT
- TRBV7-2 ASSYRGDNEKLF
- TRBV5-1 ASSLVGTGAYEQY
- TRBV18 ASSPPSGLGDTEAF
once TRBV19 ASSMPMNTEAF
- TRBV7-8 ASSLITQWPQDSEAF
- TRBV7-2 ASSSPGLAATRTQY
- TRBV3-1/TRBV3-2 ASSPSGQLLGAPLH